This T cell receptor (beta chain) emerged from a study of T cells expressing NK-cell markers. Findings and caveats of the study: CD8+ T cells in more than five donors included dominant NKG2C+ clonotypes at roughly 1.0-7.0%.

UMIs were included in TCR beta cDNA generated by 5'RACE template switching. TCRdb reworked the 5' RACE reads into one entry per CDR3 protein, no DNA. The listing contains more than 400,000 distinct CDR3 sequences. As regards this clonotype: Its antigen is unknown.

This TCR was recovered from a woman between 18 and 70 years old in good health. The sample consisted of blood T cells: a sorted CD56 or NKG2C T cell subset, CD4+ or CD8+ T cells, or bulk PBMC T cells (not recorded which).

This chain's CDR3 is CASRRDAGGSTDTQYF. The rearrangement uses TRBV12-3 or TRBV12-4 and TRBJ2-3; TCRdb reports TRBD2, a call that lacks DNA to check it against. CDR3 length: 16 residues.